This note documents a single T cell receptor (beta chain) sequence. The data derive from a study of T cells in tumors after PD-1 blockade. Background on the study: Prior checkpoint blockade, systemic immunosuppressant use, or anti-cancer therapy within 4 weeks excluded patients. Treatment was either pembrolizumab 200 mg every 3 weeks or cemiplimab 350 mg every 2 weeks.

CDR3 length: 14 amino acids. Per the germline V gene, CDR1 is ENHRY and CDR2 is SYGVKD. V was shortened by 3 bases and J by 4 bases, with 11 bases between the two germline ends. Clones were read by immunoSEQ multiplex PCR, and TCRdb kept only the in-frame ones, dropping some. The sample holds approximately 13,000 clones; nearly 85% are singletons and the top ten take more than 20%. Template: tumor biopsy or peripheral blood genomic DNA, roughly 616-6,500 ng per sample. The sample was PBMCs, taken after anti-PD-1 treatment. The rearrangement joins TRBV10-3 to TRBJ2-3; D not resolved. The TCR comes from a human donor with basal cell carcinoma. CDR3 sequence (DNA): TGTGCCATCAGTGAATTCCGCCCTCCAGATACGCAGTATTTT. Protein sequence: CAISEFRPPDTQYF.